Following are 28 T cell receptor beta chains from one sample sequenced in a study of T cell clonotyping in hematopoietic cell transplantation (dated by TCRdb to the early 2020s). The time point label, as the study defines it: 180 days after allo-HCT. Libraries were built with the immunoSEQ multiplex PCR assay. In its TCRdb copy, this immuneACCESS table keeps in-frame sequences only and misses some clones. Where compared with another copy, unresolved V genes explain less than half of these, and the others have no known cause. The sample profile shows approximately 10,000 clones; roughly 79% of them were found once. Just over 45% of the sample is held by the ten biggest clonotypes. The source was peripheral blood mononuclear cells, collected 180 days after allogeneic stem cell transplant. The receptors here all came from a female patient in her fifties or sixties who had an allogeneic stem cell transplant from a related donor, so the T cells may come from the graft donor. Some clones in this sample may be carry-over from other donors' samples.

This chain connects TRBV27 to TRBJ1-5; D may be TRBD1 (5 bases). CDR1 is MNHEY and CDR2 is SMNVEV in the germline V gene (reference sequence). Trimming shortened V by 2 bases and J by 6 bases, and 11 bases separated the two germline ends. The CDR3 is made up of 14 amino acids. The CDR3 loop reads CASSLTGIGQPQHF. For the CDR3, the DNA is TGTGCCAGCAGTTTAACAGGTATCGGTCAGCCCCAGCATTTT.

The chain recombines TRBV7-2 with TRBJ2-2; D may be TRBD1 (6 bases). CDR3 length: 14 amino acids. Germline CDR1 reads SGHTA; CDR2 reads FQGNSA. The V end was cut by 5 bases, the J end by 3 bases, with 10 bases between. CDR3 nucleotides: TGTGCCAGCAGCCCGGACAGATACACCGGGGAGCTGTTTTTT. This gives the protein CASSPDRYTGELFF.

The V call is TRBV14, the J call TRBJ2-7, with a tentative D call TRBD1 (6 bases). The CDR3 has 14 residues. Germline CDR1 SGHDN, CDR2 FVKESK. Trimming stripped 4 bases from V and 1 base from J, with 11 bases between. The chain's CDR3 is CASSPEQGSYEQYF. The CDR3 bases are TGTGCCAGCAGCCCCGAGCAGGGGTCCTACGAGCAGTACTTC.

The rearrangement joins TRBV7-6 to TRBJ2-1, with unresolved D. V was shortened by 5 bases and J by 0 bases, with 14 bases between the two germline ends. Germline CDR1 reads SGHVS; CDR2 reads FNYEAQ. This CDR3 contains 16 residues. The CDR3 nucleotides read TGTGCCAGCAGCCACGAACCTGTCAGCTCCTACAATGAGCAGTTCTTC. It yields the protein CASSHEPVSSYNEQFF.

The V and J genes are TRBV28 and TRBJ1-1; possibly TRBD1 for D (6 bases). V was pared by 5 bases and J by 0 bases, with 16 bases between. This CDR3 spans 16 amino acids. CDR1 MDHEN and CDR2 SYDVKM come from the germline V gene. The CDR3 protein is CASSNVWGRVNTEAFF. The DNA for the CDR3 is TGTGCCAGCAGTAATGTTTGGGGGCGGGTGAACACTGAAGCTTTCTTT.

This chain links TRBV5-6 with TRBJ1-2; possible D gene TRBD1, 6 bases. Trimming shortened V by 4 bases and J by 5 bases, and 15 bases separated the two germline ends. The germline CDR1 and CDR2 sequences are SGHDT and YYEEEE. This CDR3 has 14 residues. CDR3 sequence reads: CASSARTVRYGYTF. For the CDR3, the DNA is TGTGCCAGCAGCGCGCGGACAGTGAGGTATGGCTACACCTTC.

This clone was seen more than once but under ten times. This rearrangement joins TRBV7-8 to TRBJ1-6, with D possibly matching TRBD1 (6 bases). Germline V CDR1 and CDR2: SGHVS, FQNEAQ. The CDR3 sequence is 17 residues long. The ends were cut back, 6 bases at V and 2 bases at J, with 17 bases in the middle. CDR3 amino acids: CASRGQQGWTYNSPLHF. CDR3 nucleotide sequence: TGTGCCAGCAGGGGTCAGCAGGGGTGGACCTATAATTCACCCCTCCACTTT.

This clone came up once. J is TRBJ2-3 and V is TRBV5-1; 8 bases align to TRBD1. CDR3 length: 14 residues. V was clipped by 4 bases and J by 2 bases; unmatched bases: 3. Germline values: CDR1 SGHRS, CDR2 YFSETQ. CDR3 coding DNA: TGCGCCAGCAGCAAACAGGGGGTCACAGATACGCAGTATTTT. This encodes CASSKQGVTDTQYF. The whole variable domain, filled in from reference TRBV5-1 and TRBJ2-3, reads KAGVTQTPRYLIKTRGQQVTLSCSPISGHRSVSWYQQTPGQGLQFLFEYFSETQRNKGNFPGRFSGRQFSNSRSEMNVSTLELGDSALYLCASSKQGVTDTQYFGPGTRLTVL.

This chain connects TRBV29-1 to TRBJ1-2; weak D call: TRBD1 (6 bases). CDR1 is SQVTM and CDR2 is ANQGSEA in the germline V gene. This CDR3 has 12 residues. The V end was cut by 3 bases, the J end by 7 bases, with 12 bases between. The CDR3 reads CSVEGVRGGYTF. Here the CDR3 DNA reads TGCAGCGTTGAGGGGGTCAGGGGTGGCTACACCTTC.

V and J are TRBV4-3 and TRBJ1-6; possible D gene TRBD1, 6 bases. The V end lost 4 bases, the J end lost 7 bases, and 17 bases lay between the germline ends. The germline CDR1 and CDR2 sequences are LGHNA and YSLEER. This CDR3 spans 16 amino acids. The CDR3 loop is CASSPTGWGGNSPLHF. DNA of the CDR3: TGCGCCAGCAGCCCCACAGGGTGGGGGGGCAATTCACCCCTCCACTTT.

The chain joins TRBV4-2 to TRBJ2-7; D uncertain. The CDR3 extends over 14 amino acids. The V and J ends lost 0 bases and 0 bases respectively, with 6 bases between them. Per the germline V gene, CDR1 is LGHNA and CDR2 is YNFKEQ. CDR3 protein: CASSQDNYSYEQYF. CDR3 bases: TGTGCCAGCAGCCAAGATAACTACTCCTACGAGCAGTACTTC.

V is TRBV7-2 and J is TRBJ1-1; D is uncertain. Looked up from germline, CDR1 is SGHTA and CDR2 is FQGNSA. The V and J ends lost 0 bases and 7 bases respectively, with 6 bases between them. This CDR3 contains 12 residues. CDR3 DNA sequence: TGTGCCAGCAGCTTAGCGGTCTTTGAAGCTTTCTTT. It specifies CASSLAVFEAFF.

V is TRBV6-5 and J is TRBJ2-5; TRBD1 might be the D (6 bases). CDR1 MNHEY and CDR2 SVGAGI come from the germline V gene. This CDR3 is 13 amino acids long. Trimming shortened V by 5 bases and J by 4 bases, and 11 bases separated the two germline ends. The CDR3 DNA follows: TGTGCCAGCAGTGTACAGGGAGTAGAGACCCAGTACTTC. Protein product: CASSVQGVETQYF.

V is TRBV6-6 and J is TRBJ1-2; no firm D call. V was pared by 2 bases and J by 4 bases, with 17 bases between. The CDR3 totals 16 residues. Germline V lookup: CDR1 MNHNY, CDR2 SVGAGI (reference sequence). CDR3 coding DNA: TGTGCCAGCAGTTACCTCTGGAACTCGATGCTCTATGGCTACACCTTC. Protein sequence: CASSYLWNSMLYGYTF.

The chain has TRBV27 and TRBJ2-7; 8 nucleotides match TRBD1. This CDR3 spans 17 amino acids. After removal of 0 bases from V and 5 bases from J, the junction contained 12 bases not matched to a gene. Germline assignment: CDR1 MNHEY and CDR2 SMNVEV (reference sequence). CDR3 sequence (DNA): TGTGCCAGCAGTTTATCGAACTACCGGACAGGGATCCACGAGCAGTACTTC. This translates into CASSLSNYRTGIHEQYF.

This clone has a single count. The chain couples TRBV7-3 to TRBJ1-3; TRBD1 is a possible D gene (6 bases). From germline, CDR1 is SGHTA and CDR2 FQGTGA. V was shortened by 6 bases and J by 2 bases, with 11 bases between the two germline ends. This CDR3 has 14 amino acids. The CDR3, as DNA: TGTGCCAGCAGTAAGACAGGCACTGGAAACACCATATATTTT. Translating gives CASSKTGTGNTIYF.

This chain joins TRBV6-5 and TRBJ1-2; D not certain. The V end lost 3 bases, the J end lost 4 bases, and 9 bases lay between the germline ends. The germline V gene encodes CDR1 MNHEY and CDR2 SVGAGI. This CDR3 is 13 amino acids long. The CDR3 DNA reads as TGTGCCAGCAGTTATAGTGTCGGCTATGGCTACACCTTC. Protein: CASSYSVGYGYTF.

The chain carries TRBV30 and TRBJ1-6; no clear D gene. The CDR3 contains 13 residues. Per the germline V gene, CDR1 is GTSNPN and CDR2 is SVGIG (reference sequence). V was clipped by 2 bases and J by 8 bases, with 10 bases between them. The CDR3: CAWSPRLDSPLHF. The DNA for the CDR3 is TGTGCCTGGAGTCCCCGGTTGGATTCACCCCTCCACTTT. Full variable domain (missing parts from reference TRBV30 and TRBJ1-6): SQTIHQWPATLVQPVGSPLSLECTVEGTSNPNLYWYRQAAGRGLQLLFYSVGIGQISSEVPQNLSASRPQDRQFILSSKKLLLSDSGFYLCAWSPRLDSPLHFGNGTRLTVT.

This rearrangement joins TRBV7-2 to TRBJ1-2; 8 bases are a match to TRBD1. CDR3 size: 15 residues. Germline trimming cut 4 bases from V and 8 bases from J; bases unmatched to any gene: 12. The germline V gene encodes CDR1 SGHTA and CDR2 FQGNSA. This chain's CDR3 is CASSSAGTGLAGYTF. The DNA for the CDR3 is TGTGCCAGCAGCTCGGCCGGGACAGGTCTAGCAGGCTACACCTTC.

The chain employs TRBV6-1 and TRBJ2-3, with D possibly TRBD1 on 5 matching bases. The V end was cut by 4 bases, the J end by 6 bases, with 17 bases between. Germline V CDR1 and CDR2: MNHNS, SASEGT. This CDR3 is built from 15 residues. CDR3 bases: TGTGCCAGCAGTGCCCAGGGTATGAACGGCGATACGCAGTATTTT. Its translation is CASSAQGMNGDTQYF.

This clone was picked up one time. This chain links TRBV6-5 with TRBJ2-1; the D gene is possibly TRBD1 (6 bases). The germline V and J ends were trimmed by 7 bases and 6 bases, with 19 bases remaining between them. The CDR3 is made up of 15 amino acids. Germline loops: CDR1 MNHEY, CDR2 SVGAGI. CDR3 coding DNA: TGTGCCAGCACCCCTTTTCCCGCAGGGGTCAATGAGCAGTTCTTC. Translating gives CASTPFPAGVNEQFF.

The rearrangement joins TRBV7-8 to TRBJ2-7; D uncertain. V was pared by 0 bases and J by 6 bases, with 3 bases between. The CDR3 totals 11 residues. The germline gives CDR1 SGHVS, CDR2 FQNEAQ. CDR3 sequence reads: CASSLAGEQYF. CDR3 sequence (DNA): TGTGCCAGCAGCTTAGCTGGCGAGCAGTACTTC.

This clone occurred once. The chain links TRBV5-8 to TRBJ1-2; D not resolved. The CDR3 is made up of 14 amino acids. The germline V and J ends were trimmed by 0 bases and 4 bases, with 10 bases remaining between them. CDR1 and CDR2 from the germline V gene are SGHTS and YDEGEE. CDR3 residues: CASSLVAAFYGYTF. For the CDR3, the DNA is TGTGCCAGCAGCTTGGTGGCAGCCTTCTATGGCTACACCTTC.

The J gene is TRBJ2-2, the V gene TRBV5-1, with 10 bases that match TRBD2. V dropped 1 base and J dropped 2; count of bases not matched to a gene: 2. The CDR3 is 16 amino acids. Germline V gene lookup returns CDR1 SGHRS and CDR2 YFSETQ. The CDR3 region has the DNA TGCGCCAGCAGCTTGACTAGCGGGGTTAACACCGGGGAGCTGTTTTTT. Its translation is CASSLTSGVNTGELFF.

The gene calls are TRBV9 and TRBJ2-5; no definite D call. V was pared by 1 base and J by 4 bases, with 11 bases between. This CDR3 contains 14 residues. From germline, CDR1 is SGDLS and CDR2 YYNGEE. The CDR3 DNA reads as TGTGCCAGCAGCGTACTAGAATTCTCAGAGACCCAGTACTTC. It translates to CASSVLEFSETQYF. Filled out from reference TRBV9 and TRBJ2-5, the complete variable domain reads DSGVTQTPKHLITATGQRVTLRCSPRSGDLSVYWYQQSLDQGLQFLIQYYNGEERAKGNILERFSAQQFPDLHSELNLSSLELGDSALYFCASSVLEFSETQYFGPGTRLLVL.

J is TRBJ1-2 and V is TRBV29-1; D is ambiguous. The V gene lost 7 bases and the J gene lost 4 bases, with 25 bases spanning the gap. CDR1 is SQVTM and CDR2 is ANQGSEA in the germline V gene. This CDR3 has 16 residues. CDR3 bases: TGCAGCGCTACTAGGACTGAGAAAATTCAGTCCTATGGCTACACCTTC. Translating gives CSATRTEKIQSYGYTF. Full variable domain (missing parts from reference TRBV29-1 and TRBJ1-2): SAVISQKPSRDICQRGTSLTIQCQVDSQVTMMFWYRQQPGQSLTLIATANQGSEATYESGFVIDKFPISRPNLTFSTLTVSNMSPEDSSIYLCSATRTEKIQSYGYTFGSGTRLTVV.

In its sample, this clone ranks as large. The chain links TRBV4-1 to TRBJ2-7; 7 nucleotides align to TRBD1. There are 16 residues in the CDR3. Unmatched junction bases numbered 7, after V lost 2 bases and J lost 0 bases. CDR1 and CDR2 (germline): MGHRA, YSYEKL. The CDR3 nucleotides read TGCGCCAGCAGCCAAATACCCGGACAGGTCTCCTACGAGCAGTACTTC. Translating gives CASSQIPGQVSYEQYF.

The chain carries TRBV19 and TRBJ2-6, with a weak D call TRBD1 (5 bases). The CDR3 extends over 15 amino acids. The germline V gene has CDR1 LNHDA and CDR2 SQIVND (reference sequence). V was pared by 3 bases and J by 4 bases, with 10 bases between. CDR3 sequence reads: CASSMQGRGANVLTF. The CDR3 DNA sequence: TGTGCCAGTAGTATGCAGGGAAGGGGGGCCAACGTCCTGACTTTC.